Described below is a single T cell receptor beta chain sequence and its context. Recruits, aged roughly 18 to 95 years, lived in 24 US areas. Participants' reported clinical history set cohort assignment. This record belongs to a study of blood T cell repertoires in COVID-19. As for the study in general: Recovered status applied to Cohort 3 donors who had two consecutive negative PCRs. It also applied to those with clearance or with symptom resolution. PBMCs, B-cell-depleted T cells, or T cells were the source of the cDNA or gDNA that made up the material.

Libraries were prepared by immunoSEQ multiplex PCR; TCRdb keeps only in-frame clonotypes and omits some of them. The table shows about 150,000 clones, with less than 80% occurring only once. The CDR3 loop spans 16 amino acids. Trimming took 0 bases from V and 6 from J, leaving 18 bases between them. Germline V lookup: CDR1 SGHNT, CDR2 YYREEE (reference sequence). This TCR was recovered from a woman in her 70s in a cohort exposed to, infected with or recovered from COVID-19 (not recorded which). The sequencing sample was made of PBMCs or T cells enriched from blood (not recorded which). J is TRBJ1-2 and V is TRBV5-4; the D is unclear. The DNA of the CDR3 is TGTGCCAGCAGCTTGGGGCCGCTGACTGGTGAGAATGGCTACACCTTC. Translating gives CASSLGPLTGENGYTF.